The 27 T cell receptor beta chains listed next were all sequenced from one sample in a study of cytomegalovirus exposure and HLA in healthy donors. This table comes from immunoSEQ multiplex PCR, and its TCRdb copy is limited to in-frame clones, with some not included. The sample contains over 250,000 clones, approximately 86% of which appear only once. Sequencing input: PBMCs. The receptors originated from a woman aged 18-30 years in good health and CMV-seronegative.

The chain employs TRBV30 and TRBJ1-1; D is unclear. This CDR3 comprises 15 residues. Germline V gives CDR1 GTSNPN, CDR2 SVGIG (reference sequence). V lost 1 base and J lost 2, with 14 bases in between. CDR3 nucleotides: TGTGCCTGGAGTGGCGCCGCTACCTCAAACACTGAAGCTTTCTTT. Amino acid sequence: CAWSGAATSNTEAFF.

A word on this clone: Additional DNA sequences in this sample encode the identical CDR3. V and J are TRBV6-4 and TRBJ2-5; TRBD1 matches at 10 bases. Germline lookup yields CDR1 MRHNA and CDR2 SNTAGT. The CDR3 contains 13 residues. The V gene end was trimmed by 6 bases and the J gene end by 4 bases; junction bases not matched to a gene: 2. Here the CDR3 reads CASSRDRGETQYF. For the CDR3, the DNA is TGTGCCAGCAGCCGGGACAGGGGAGAGACCCAGTACTTC.

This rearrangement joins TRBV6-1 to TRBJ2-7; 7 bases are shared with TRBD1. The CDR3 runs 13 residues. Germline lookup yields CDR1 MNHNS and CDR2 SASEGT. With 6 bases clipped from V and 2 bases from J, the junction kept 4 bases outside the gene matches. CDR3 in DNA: TGTGCCAGCAGACGGCAGGGGGCCTACGAGCAGTACTTC. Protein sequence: CASRRQGAYEQYF.

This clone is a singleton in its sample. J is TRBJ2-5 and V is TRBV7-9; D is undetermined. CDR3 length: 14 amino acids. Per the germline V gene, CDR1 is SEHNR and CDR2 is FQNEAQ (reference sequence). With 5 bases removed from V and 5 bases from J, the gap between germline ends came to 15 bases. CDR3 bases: TGTGCCAGCAGCCACAAAGGAGCATCGGAGACCCAGTACTTC. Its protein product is CASSHKGASETQYF. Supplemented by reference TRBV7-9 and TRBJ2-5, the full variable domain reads DTGVSQNPRHKITKRGQNVTFRCDPISEHNRLYWYRQTLGQGPEFLTYFQNEAQLEKSRLLSDRFSAERPKGSFSTLEIQRTEQGDSAMYLCASSHKGASETQYFGPGTRLLVL.

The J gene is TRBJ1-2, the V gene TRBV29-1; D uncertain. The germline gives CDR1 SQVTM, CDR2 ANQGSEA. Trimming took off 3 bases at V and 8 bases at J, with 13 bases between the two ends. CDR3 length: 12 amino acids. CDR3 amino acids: CSVESGVEGYTF. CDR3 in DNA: TGCAGCGTTGAGTCCGGGGTGGAGGGCTACACCTTC. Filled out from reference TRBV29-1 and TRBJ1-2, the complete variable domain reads SAVISQKPSRDICQRGTSLTIQCQVDSQVTMMFWYRQQPGQSLTLIATANQGSEATYESGFVIDKFPISRPNLTFSTLTVSNMSPEDSSIYLCSVESGVEGYTFGSGTRLTVV.

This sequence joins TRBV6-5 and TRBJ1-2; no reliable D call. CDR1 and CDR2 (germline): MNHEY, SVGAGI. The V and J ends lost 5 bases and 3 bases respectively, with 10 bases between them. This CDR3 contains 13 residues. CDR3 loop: CASSPQPYYGYTF. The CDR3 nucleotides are TGTGCCAGCAGTCCACAGCCCTACTATGGCTACACCTTC.

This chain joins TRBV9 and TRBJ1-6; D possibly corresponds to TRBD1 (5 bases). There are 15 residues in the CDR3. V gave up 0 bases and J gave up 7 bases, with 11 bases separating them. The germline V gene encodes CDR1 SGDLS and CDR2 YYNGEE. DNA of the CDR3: TGTGCCAGCAGCGTAGGGGAGGGGCACAATTCACCCCTCCACTTT. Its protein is CASSVGEGHNSPLHF.

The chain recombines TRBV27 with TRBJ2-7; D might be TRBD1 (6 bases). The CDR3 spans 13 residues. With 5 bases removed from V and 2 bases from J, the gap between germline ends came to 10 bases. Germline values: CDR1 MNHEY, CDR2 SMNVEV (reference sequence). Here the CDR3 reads CASSPPGAYEQYF. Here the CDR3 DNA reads TGTGCCAGCAGTCCACCAGGGGCCTACGAGCAGTACTTC.

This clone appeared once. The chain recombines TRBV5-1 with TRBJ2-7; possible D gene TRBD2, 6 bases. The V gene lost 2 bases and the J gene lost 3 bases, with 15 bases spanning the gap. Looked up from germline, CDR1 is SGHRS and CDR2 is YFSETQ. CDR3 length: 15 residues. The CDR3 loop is CASSLVGRENYEQYF. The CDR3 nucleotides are TGCGCCAGCAGCTTAGTCGGGAGAGAAAACTACGAGCAGTACTTC.

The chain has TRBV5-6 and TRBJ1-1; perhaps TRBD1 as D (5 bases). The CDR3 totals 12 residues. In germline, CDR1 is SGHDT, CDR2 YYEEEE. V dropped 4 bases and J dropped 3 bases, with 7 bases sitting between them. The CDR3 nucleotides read TGTGCCAGCAGCGGGGGGGACACTGAAGCTTTCTTT. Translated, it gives CASSGGDTEAFF.

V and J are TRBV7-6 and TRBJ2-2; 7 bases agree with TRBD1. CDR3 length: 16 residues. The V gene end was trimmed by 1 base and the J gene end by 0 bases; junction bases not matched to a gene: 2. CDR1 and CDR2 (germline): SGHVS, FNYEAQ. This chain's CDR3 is CASSLEGAANTGELFF. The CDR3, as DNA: TGTGCCAGCAGCTTAGAGGGGGCAGCGAACACCGGGGAGCTGTTTTTT.

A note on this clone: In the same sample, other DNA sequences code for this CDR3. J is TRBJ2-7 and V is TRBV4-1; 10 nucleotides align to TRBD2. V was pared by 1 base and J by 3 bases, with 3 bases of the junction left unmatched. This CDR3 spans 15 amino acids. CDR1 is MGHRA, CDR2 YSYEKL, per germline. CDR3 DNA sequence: TGCGCCAGCAGCCAAGGGACTAGCGGTCTCTACGAGCAGTACTTC. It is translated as CASSQGTSGLYEQYF.

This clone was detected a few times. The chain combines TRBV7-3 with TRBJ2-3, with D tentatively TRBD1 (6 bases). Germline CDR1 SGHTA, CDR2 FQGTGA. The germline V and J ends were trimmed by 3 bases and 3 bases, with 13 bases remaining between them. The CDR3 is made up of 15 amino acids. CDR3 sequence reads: CASSLDRRVTDTQYF. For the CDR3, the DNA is TGTGCCAGCAGCTTGGACAGAAGGGTTACAGATACGCAGTATTTT.

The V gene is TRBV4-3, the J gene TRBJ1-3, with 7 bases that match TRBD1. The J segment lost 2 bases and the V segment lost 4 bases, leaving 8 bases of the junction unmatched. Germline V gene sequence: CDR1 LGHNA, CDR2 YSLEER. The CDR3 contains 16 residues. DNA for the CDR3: TGCGCCAGCAGCCCCGGGACAGCGGGTCCTGGAAACACCATATATTTT. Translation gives CASSPGTAGPGNTIYF.

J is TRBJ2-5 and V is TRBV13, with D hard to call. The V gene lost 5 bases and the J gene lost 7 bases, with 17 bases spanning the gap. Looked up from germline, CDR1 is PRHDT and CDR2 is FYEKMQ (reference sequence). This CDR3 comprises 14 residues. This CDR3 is CASSRSTLPRTQYF. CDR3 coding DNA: TGTGCCAGCAGCCGATCGACTCTCCCAAGGACCCAGTACTTC.

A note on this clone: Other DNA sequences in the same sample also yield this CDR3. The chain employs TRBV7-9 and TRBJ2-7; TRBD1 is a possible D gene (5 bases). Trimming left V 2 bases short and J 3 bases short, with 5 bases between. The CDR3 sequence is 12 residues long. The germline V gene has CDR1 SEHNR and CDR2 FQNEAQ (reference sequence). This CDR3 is CASSLQGYEQYF. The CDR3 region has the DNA TGTGCCAGCAGCTTACAGGGCTACGAGCAGTACTTC.

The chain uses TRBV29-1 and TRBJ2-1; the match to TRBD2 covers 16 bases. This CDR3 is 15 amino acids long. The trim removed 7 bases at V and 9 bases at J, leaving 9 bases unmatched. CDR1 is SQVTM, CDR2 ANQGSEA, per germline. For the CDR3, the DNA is TGCAGCGCTAGGGGACTAGCGGGAGGGCCGGGTGAGCAGTTCTTC. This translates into CSARGLAGGPGEQFF.

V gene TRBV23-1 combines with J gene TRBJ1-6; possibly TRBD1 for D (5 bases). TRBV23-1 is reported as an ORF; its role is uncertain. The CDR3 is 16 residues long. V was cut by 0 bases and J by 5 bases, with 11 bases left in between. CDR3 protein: CASSQSPQGNNSPLHF. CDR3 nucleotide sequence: TGCGCCAGCAGTCAATCCCCGCAGGGTAATAATTCACCCCTCCACTTT.

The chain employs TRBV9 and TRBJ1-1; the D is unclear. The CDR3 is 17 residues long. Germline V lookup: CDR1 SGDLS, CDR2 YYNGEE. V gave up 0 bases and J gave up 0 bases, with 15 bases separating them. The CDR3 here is CASSVGPGKIMNTEAFF. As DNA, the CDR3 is TGTGCCAGCAGCGTAGGGCCGGGAAAAATAATGAACACTGAAGCTTTCTTT.

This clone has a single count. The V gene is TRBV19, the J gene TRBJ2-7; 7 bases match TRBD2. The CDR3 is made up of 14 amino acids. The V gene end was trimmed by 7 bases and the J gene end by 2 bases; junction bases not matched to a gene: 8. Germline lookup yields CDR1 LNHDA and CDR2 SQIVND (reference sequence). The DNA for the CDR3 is TGTGCCAGTAAAAGGGTAGCGGGCGCCTACGAGCAGTACTTC. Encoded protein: CASKRVAGAYEQYF.

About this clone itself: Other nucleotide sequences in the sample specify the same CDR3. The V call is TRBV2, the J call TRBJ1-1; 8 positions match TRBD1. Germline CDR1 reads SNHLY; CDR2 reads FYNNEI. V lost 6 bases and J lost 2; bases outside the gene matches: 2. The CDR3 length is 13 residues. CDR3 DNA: TGTGCCAGCAGCGGACAGGGCAACACTGAAGCTTTCTTT. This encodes CASSGQGNTEAFF.

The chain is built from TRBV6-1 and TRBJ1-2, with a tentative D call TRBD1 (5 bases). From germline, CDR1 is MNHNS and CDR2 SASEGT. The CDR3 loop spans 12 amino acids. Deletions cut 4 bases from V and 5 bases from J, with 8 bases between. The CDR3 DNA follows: TGTGCCAGCAGTGGACAGTCTTATGGCTACACCTTC. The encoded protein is CASSGQSYGYTF.

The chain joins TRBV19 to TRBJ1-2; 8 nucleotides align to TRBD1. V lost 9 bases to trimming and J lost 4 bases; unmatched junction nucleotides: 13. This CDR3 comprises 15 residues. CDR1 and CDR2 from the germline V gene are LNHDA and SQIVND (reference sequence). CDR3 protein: CASFDRGSVSYGYTF. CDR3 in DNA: TGTGCCAGCTTTGACAGGGGCTCCGTCAGCTATGGCTACACCTTC.

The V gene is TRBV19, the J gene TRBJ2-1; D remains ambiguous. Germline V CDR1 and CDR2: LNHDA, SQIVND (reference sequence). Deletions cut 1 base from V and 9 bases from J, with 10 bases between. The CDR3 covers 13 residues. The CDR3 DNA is TGTGCCAGTAGTATAGCGCTAACGGTTGAGCAGTTCTTC. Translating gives CASSIALTVEQFF.

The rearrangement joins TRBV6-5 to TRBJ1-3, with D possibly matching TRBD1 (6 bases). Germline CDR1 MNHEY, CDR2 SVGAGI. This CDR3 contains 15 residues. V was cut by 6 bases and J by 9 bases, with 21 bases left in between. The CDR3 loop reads CASSSLRQAGGTIYF. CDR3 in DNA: TGTGCCAGCAGCTCCCTCCGACAGGCCGGCGGCACCATATATTTT.

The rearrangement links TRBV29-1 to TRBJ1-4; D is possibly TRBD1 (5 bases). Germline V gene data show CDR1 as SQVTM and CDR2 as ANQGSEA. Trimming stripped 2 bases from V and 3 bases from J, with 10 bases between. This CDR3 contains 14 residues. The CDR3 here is CSVEFGDSNEKLFF. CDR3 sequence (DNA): TGCAGCGTTGAATTCGGGGACTCTAATGAAAAACTGTTTTTT. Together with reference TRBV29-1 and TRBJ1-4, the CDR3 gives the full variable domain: SAVISQKPSRDICQRGTSLTIQCQVDSQVTMMFWYRQQPGQSLTLIATANQGSEATYESGFVIDKFPISRPNLTFSTLTVSNMSPEDSSIYLCSVEFGDSNEKLFFGSGTQLSVL.

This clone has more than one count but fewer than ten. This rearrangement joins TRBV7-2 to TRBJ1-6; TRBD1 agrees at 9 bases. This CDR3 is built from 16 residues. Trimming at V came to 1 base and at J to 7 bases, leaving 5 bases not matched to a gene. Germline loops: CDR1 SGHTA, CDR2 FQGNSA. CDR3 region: CASSLGGQGGNSPLHF. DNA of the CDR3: TGTGCCAGCAGCTTAGGGGGACAGGGTGGGAATTCACCCCTCCACTTT.